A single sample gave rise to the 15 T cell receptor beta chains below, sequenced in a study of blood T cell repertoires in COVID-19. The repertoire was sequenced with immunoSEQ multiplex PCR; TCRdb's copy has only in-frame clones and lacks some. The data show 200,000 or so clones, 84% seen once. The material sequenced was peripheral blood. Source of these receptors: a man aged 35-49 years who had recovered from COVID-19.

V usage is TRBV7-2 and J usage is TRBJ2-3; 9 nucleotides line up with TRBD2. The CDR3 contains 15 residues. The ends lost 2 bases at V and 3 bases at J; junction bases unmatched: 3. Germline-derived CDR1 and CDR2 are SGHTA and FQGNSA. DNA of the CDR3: TGTGCCAGCAGCTTATTTGCGGGGGGGACAGATACGCAGTATTTT. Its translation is CASSLFAGGTDTQYF. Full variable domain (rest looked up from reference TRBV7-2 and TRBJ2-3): GAGVSQSPSNKVTEKGKDVELRCDPISGHTALYWYRQSLGQGLEFLIYFQGNSAPDKSGLPSDRFSAERTGGSVSTLTIQRTQQEDSAVYLCASSLFAGGTDTQYFGPGTRLTVL.

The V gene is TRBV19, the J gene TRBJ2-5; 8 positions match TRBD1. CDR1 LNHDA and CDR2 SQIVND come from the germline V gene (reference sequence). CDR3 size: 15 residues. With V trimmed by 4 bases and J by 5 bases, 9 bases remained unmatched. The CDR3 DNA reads TGTGCCAGTAGTAGGTCCGGGACAGGAAGTGAGACCCAGTACTTC. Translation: CASSRSGTGSETQYF.

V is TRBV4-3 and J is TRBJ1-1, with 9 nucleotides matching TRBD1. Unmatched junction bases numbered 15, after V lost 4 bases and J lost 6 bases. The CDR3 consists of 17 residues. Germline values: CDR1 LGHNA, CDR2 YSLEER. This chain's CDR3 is CASSLDTTGGRGSEAFF. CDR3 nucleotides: TGCGCCAGCAGCCTAGATACCACAGGGGGCCGAGGTTCTGAAGCTTTCTTT.

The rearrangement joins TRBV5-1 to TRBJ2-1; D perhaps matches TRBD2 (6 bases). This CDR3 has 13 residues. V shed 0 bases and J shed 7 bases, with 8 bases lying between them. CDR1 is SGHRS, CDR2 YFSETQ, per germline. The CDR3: CASSLAGLNEQFF. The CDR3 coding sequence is TGCGCCAGCAGCTTGGCCGGACTAAATGAGCAGTTCTTC.

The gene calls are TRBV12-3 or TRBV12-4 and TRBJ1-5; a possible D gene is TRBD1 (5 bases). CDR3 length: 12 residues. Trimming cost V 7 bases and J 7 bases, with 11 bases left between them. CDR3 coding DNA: TGTGCCAGCAAGTGGGGCGTACAGCCCCAGCATTTT. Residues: CASKWGVQPQHF.

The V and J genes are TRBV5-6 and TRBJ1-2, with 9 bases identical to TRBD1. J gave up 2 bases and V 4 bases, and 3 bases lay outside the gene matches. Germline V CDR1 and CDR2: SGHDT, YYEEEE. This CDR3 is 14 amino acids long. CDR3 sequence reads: CASSLGQGNYGYTF. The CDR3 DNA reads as TGTGCCAGCAGCCTCGGACAGGGGAACTATGGCTACACCTTC.

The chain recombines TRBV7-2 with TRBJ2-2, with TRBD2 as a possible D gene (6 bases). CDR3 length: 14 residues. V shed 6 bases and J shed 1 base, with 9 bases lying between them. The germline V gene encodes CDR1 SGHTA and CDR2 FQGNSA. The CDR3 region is CASRLARNTGELFF. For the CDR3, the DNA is TGTGCCAGCAGACTAGCCCGGAACACCGGGGAGCTGTTTTTT.

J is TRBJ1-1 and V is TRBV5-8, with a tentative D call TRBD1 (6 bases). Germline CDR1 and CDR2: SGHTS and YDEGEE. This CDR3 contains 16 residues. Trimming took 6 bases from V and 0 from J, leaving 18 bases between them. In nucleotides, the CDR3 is TGTGCCAGCACCTCCTGGGGGACAAATATGAACACTGAAGCTTTCTTT. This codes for CASTSWGTNMNTEAFF. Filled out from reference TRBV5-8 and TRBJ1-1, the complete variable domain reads EAGVTQSPTHLIKTRGQQATLRCSPISGHTSVYWYQQALGLGLQFLLWYDEGEERNRGNFPPRFSGRQFPNYSSELNVNALELEDSALYLCASTSWGTNMNTEAFFGQGTRLTVV.

CDR3 sequence: CASSMRNPLDTQYF. The DNA for the CDR3 is TGTGCCAGTAGTATGAGGAATCCCCTAGATACGCAGTATTTT. The V call is TRBV19, the J call TRBJ2-3; D is ambiguous. The V gene lost 3 bases and the J gene lost 5 bases, with 12 bases spanning the gap. Germline loops: CDR1 LNHDA, CDR2 SQIVND (reference sequence). The CDR3 contains 14 residues.

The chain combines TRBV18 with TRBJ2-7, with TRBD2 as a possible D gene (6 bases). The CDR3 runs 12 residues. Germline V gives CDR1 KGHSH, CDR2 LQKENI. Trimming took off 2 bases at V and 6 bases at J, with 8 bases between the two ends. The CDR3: CASSPIGGEQYF. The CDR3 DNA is TGTGCCAGCTCACCAATCGGGGGCGAGCAGTACTTC. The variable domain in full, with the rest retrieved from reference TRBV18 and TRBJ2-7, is NAGVMQNPRHLVRRRGQEARLRCSPMKGHSHVYWYRQLPEEGLKFMVYLQKENIIDESGMPKERFSAEFPKEGPSILRIQQVVRGDSAAYFCASSPIGGEQYFGPGTRLTVT.

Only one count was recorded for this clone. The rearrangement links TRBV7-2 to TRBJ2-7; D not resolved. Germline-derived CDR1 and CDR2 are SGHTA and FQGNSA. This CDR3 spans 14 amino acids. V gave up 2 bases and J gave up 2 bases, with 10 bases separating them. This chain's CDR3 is CASSLMASPYEQYF. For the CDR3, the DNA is TGTGCCAGCAGCTTAATGGCTAGTCCCTACGAGCAGTACTTC.

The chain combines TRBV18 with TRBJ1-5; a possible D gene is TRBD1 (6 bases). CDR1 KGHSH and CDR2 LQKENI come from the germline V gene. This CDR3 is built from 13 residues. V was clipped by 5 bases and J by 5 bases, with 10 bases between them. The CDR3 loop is CASSSEGDQPQHF. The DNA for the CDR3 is TGTGCCAGCTCATCCGAGGGGGATCAGCCCCAGCATTTT. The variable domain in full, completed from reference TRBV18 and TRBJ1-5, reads NAGVMQNPRHLVRRRGQEARLRCSPMKGHSHVYWYRQLPEEGLKFMVYLQKENIIDESGMPKERFSAEFPKEGPSILRIQQVVRGDSAAYFCASSSEGDQPQHFGDGTRLSIL.

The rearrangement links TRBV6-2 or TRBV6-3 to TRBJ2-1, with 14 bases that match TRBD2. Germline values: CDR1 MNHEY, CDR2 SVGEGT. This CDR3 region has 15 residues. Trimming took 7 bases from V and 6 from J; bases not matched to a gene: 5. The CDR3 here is CASTPGLAGVNEQFF. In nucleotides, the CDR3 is TGTGCCAGCACCCCGGGACTAGCGGGAGTCAATGAGCAGTTCTTC.

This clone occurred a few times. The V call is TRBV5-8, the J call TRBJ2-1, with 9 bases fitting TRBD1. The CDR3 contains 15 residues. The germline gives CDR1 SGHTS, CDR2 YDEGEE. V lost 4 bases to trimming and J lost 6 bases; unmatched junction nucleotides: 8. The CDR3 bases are TGTGCCAGCAGCCCGGTCTTACAGGGGGCCAATGAGCAGTTCTTC. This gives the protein CASSPVLQGANEQFF.

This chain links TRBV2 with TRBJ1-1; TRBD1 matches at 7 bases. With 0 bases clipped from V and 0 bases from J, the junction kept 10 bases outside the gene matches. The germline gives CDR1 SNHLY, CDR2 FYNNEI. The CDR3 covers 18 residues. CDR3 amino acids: CASSEAQFMTGMNTEAFF. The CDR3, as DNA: TGTGCCAGCAGTGAAGCGCAATTTATGACAGGGATGAACACTGAAGCTTTCTTT.